Below are 30 T cell receptor beta chains sequenced from a single sample in a study of blood T cell repertoires in COVID-19. Measured with immunoSEQ multiplex PCR; TCRdb has only the in-frame clones, and not every one. In the table there are around 260,000 clones, 85% of which are singletons. Material: peripheral blood. The receptors were gathered from a human donor in a cohort sampled during active COVID-19.

This chain uses TRBV7-2 with TRBJ2-5, with 7 bases that match TRBD2. Germline loops: CDR1 SGHTA, CDR2 FQGNSA. The CDR3 is 14 residues long. The J segment lost 5 bases and the V segment lost 5 bases, leaving 8 bases of the junction unmatched. This CDR3 is CASSQRGGIETQYF. CDR3 coding DNA: TGTGCCAGCAGCCAGCGGGGCGGGATCGAGACCCAGTACTTC.

This chain links TRBV2 with TRBJ1-1; the D is unclear. The ends were cut back, 6 bases at V and 2 bases at J, with 13 bases in the middle. Germline values: CDR1 SNHLY, CDR2 FYNNEI. The CDR3 length is 14 residues. In DNA, the CDR3 is TGTGCCAGCAGCTCGGAGAATGGTAACACTGAAGCTTTCTTT. Residues: CASSSENGNTEAFF.

This clone came up once. J is TRBJ2-7 and V is TRBV30; 14 nucleotides match TRBD2. J lost 3 bases, V lost 6 bases, and 4 bases had no gene match. CDR1 GTSNPN and CDR2 SVGIG come from the germline V gene (reference sequence). This CDR3 has 14 amino acids. CDR3 DNA: TGTGCCTGCAGACTAGCGGGAGGGAACTACGAGCAGTACTTC. It codes for CACRLAGGNYEQYF. Full variable domain (rest looked up from reference TRBV30 and TRBJ2-7): SQTIHQWPATLVQPVGSPLSLECTVEGTSNPNLYWYRQAAGRGLQLLFYSVGIGQISSEVPQNLSASRPQDRQFILSSKKLLLSDSGFYLCACRLAGGNYEQYFGPGTRLTVT.

The V call is TRBV6-2 or TRBV6-3, the J call TRBJ2-1; 12 bases line up with TRBD2. CDR1 is MNHEY and CDR2 is SVGEGT in the germline V gene. CDR3 size: 16 residues. V was pared by 5 bases and J by 4 bases, with 6 bases of the junction left unmatched. The CDR3 sequence: CASSPRTSGAYNEQFF. The DNA for the CDR3 is TGTGCCAGCAGTCCCAGGACTAGCGGGGCTTACAATGAGCAGTTCTTC.

This clone was found once. Here the CDR3 reads CASSQDVPSYEQYF. As DNA, the CDR3 is TGTGCCAGCAGCCAAGATGTCCCCAGTTACGAGCAGTACTTC. V and J are TRBV3-1 (or the pseudogene TRBV3-2) and TRBJ2-7, with no clear D. In germline, CDR1 is LGHDT, CDR2 YNNKEL (reference sequence). The CDR3 consists of 14 residues. Trimming took off 0 bases at V and 4 bases at J, with 10 bases between the two ends.

This clone was counted once. The rearrangement links TRBV2 to TRBJ2-1, with 9 bases fitting TRBD2. V trimming: 7 bases; J trimming: 0 bases; junction bases outside the gene matches: 10. The CDR3 is 17 residues long. CDR1 and CDR2 from the germline V gene are SNHLY and FYNNEI. The CDR3 reads CASKPSGDSFSYNEQFF. The CDR3 DNA reads as TGTGCCAGCAAACCTAGCGGGGACTCGTTCTCCTACAATGAGCAGTTCTTC.

The V gene is TRBV3-1 (or the pseudogene TRBV3-2), the J gene TRBJ1-6; D gene uncertain. The V gene lost 6 bases and the J gene lost 0 bases, with 9 bases spanning the gap. The CDR3 has 15 residues. Per germline, CDR1 LGHDT and CDR2 YNNKEL (reference sequence). CDR3 loop: CASRPSSSYNSPLHF. The CDR3, as DNA: TGTGCCAGCAGGCCATCGAGCTCCTATAATTCACCCCTCCACTTT.

This chain links TRBV6-2 or TRBV6-3 with TRBJ1-2; D call uncertain. Germline CDR1 is MNHEY and CDR2 is SVGEGT. V lost 2 bases to trimming and J lost 5 bases, with 6 bases between them. This CDR3 is built from 12 residues. CDR3 residues: CASSYGEYGYTF. In DNA form, the CDR3 reads TGTGCCAGCAGTTACGGGGAGTATGGCTACACCTTC.

This clone was counted only a few times. The V gene is TRBV4-2, the J gene TRBJ2-1; 10 nucleotides match TRBD1. From germline, CDR1 is LGHNA and CDR2 YNFKEQ. The CDR3 is made up of 14 amino acids. Trimming cost V 4 bases and J 8 bases; bases outside gene matches: 5. The CDR3 sequence: CASSRGTGEDEQFF. In DNA form, the CDR3 reads TGTGCCAGCAGCCGAGGGACAGGGGAGGATGAGCAGTTCTTC.

J is TRBJ1-2 and V is TRBV20-1, with D tentatively TRBD1 (5 bases). Trimming removed 4 bases from V and 4 bases from J, with 7 bases in between. Germline CDR1 is DFQATT and CDR2 is SNEGSKA (reference sequence). The CDR3 runs 11 residues. The CDR3 protein is CSAMGGYGYTF. CDR3 nucleotides: TGCAGTGCTATGGGGGGCTATGGCTACACCTTC.

The rearrangement links TRBV7-9 to TRBJ2-5; 7 nucleotides match TRBD1. Losses at the gene ends were 4 bases for V and 1 base for J; bases not matched to a gene: 3. The CDR3 covers 14 residues. CDR1 and CDR2 (germline): SEHNR, FQNEAQ (reference sequence). The CDR3 DNA reads as TGTGCCAGCAGCTCCCGGACAGGCCAAGAGACCCAGTACTTC. It yields the protein CASSSRTGQETQYF.

This chain connects TRBV11-2 to TRBJ2-7; TRBD2 matches 12 bases. CDR1 is SGHAT, CDR2 FQNNGV, per germline. J was trimmed by 3 bases and V by 6 bases; bases with no gene match: 6. This CDR3 comprises 15 residues. CDR3 nucleotides: TGTGCCAGCAGGCAACTAGCGGGGGGCAACTACGAGCAGTACTTC. The encoded protein is CASRQLAGGNYEQYF.

Written as DNA, the CDR3 is TGTGCCAGCAGCCAAGAAACGAGGGAGACTTTCTTT. Its translation: CASSQETRETFF. V gene TRBV3-1 (or the pseudogene TRBV3-2) combines with J gene TRBJ1-1; no reliable D call. This CDR3 is 12 amino acids long. CDR1 and CDR2 (germline): LGHDT, YNNKEL (reference sequence). Trimming took off 0 bases at V and 12 bases at J, with 11 bases between the two ends.

The rearrangement links TRBV6-5 to TRBJ2-1; 8 nucleotides agree with TRBD2. The germline CDR1 and CDR2 sequences are MNHEY and SVGAGI. Trimming cost V 2 bases and J 0 bases; bases outside gene matches: 3. The CDR3 sequence is 16 residues long. For the CDR3, the DNA is TGTGCCAGCAGTTACGGCAGCGGGAGCTCCTACAATGAGCAGTTCTTC. This sequence encodes CASSYGSGSSYNEQFF.

The V and J genes are TRBV28 and TRBJ2-7; no definite D call. Trimming stripped 4 bases from V and 2 bases from J, with 9 bases between. CDR1 MDHEN and CDR2 SYDVKM come from the germline V gene. The CDR3 consists of 13 residues. As DNA, the CDR3 is TGTGCCAGCAGTTCTGTTTCGGCCTACGAGCAGTACTTC. This gives the protein CASSSVSAYEQYF.

The chain links TRBV18 to TRBJ1-4; D not resolved. Germline V gene data show CDR1 as KGHSH and CDR2 as LQKENI. This CDR3 is 14 amino acids long. With 2 bases removed from V and 7 bases from J, the gap between germline ends came to 11 bases. The CDR3 sequence: CASSPDLVGEKLFF. The CDR3 DNA reads TGTGCCAGCTCACCAGACTTGGTCGGTGAAAAACTGTTTTTT. Based on the CDR3 plus reference TRBV18 and TRBJ1-4, the full variable domain is NAGVMQNPRHLVRRRGQEARLRCSPMKGHSHVYWYRQLPEEGLKFMVYLQKENIIDESGMPKERFSAEFPKEGPSILRIQQVVRGDSAAYFCASSPDLVGEKLFFGSGTQLSVL.

This chain uses TRBV14 with TRBJ1-2; the match to TRBD1 covers 9 bases. This CDR3 contains 15 residues. V shed 1 base, J shed 8 bases, and the junction held 8 bases outside the gene matches. The germline CDR1 and CDR2 sequences are SGHDN and FVKESK. The CDR3 region is CASSQAGTGPGGYTF. CDR3 DNA: TGTGCCAGCAGCCAAGCCGGGACAGGGCCAGGAGGCTACACCTTC.

This clone was seen a single time. This chain links TRBV19 with TRBJ2-7; 7 bases align to TRBD2. The CDR3 contains 16 residues. Germline CDR1 LNHDA, CDR2 SQIVND (reference sequence). The J segment lost 5 bases and the V segment lost 6 bases, leaving 16 bases of the junction unmatched. The CDR3 sequence: CASSARKTSAWDEQYF. CDR3 coding DNA: TGTGCCAGTAGCGCGCGTAAAACTAGCGCCTGGGACGAGCAGTACTTC.

The chain uses TRBV20-1 and TRBJ2-1; no clear D. The V gene's germline CDR1 is DFQATT and CDR2 SNEGSKA (reference sequence). CDR3 length: 10 residues. The DNA of the CDR3 is TGCAGCCGTCAGAATCCTGAGCAGTTCTTC. Amino acid sequence: CSRQNPEQFF.

V gene TRBV19 combines with J gene TRBJ2-5, with 12 nucleotides matching TRBD2. The CDR3 has 16 residues. The ends lost 7 bases at V and 5 bases at J; junction bases unmatched: 11. Germline loops: CDR1 LNHDA, CDR2 SQIVND (reference sequence). CDR3 DNA sequence: TGTGCCAGTACATCGACTAGCGGGAGTAGTCACGAGACCCAGTACTTC. As protein: CASTSTSGSSHETQYF.

The J gene is TRBJ2-7, the V gene TRBV2; a possible D gene is TRBD2 (5 bases). The CDR3 spans 14 residues. CDR1 and CDR2 (germline): SNHLY, FYNNEI. The V end was cut by 8 bases, the J end by 0 bases, with 14 bases between. CDR3: CASLYSESSYEQYF. The CDR3 DNA sequence: TGTGCCAGCCTATATAGCGAGAGCTCCTACGAGCAGTACTTC.

This clone was observed a handful of times. The chain has TRBV2 and TRBJ2-7; 11 bases align to TRBD2. This CDR3 has 15 residues. V shed 3 bases and J 2 bases; nucleotides not matched to a gene: 3. Germline loops: CDR1 SNHLY, CDR2 FYNNEI. In DNA form, the CDR3 reads TGTGCCAGCAGTGACCCTAGCGGGAGGACCTACGAGCAGTACTTC. It encodes CASSDPSGRTYEQYF.

This clone appeared once. The chain employs TRBV19 and TRBJ1-5; D is unresolved. V was pared by 3 bases and J by 7 bases, with 13 bases between. This CDR3 region has 14 residues. CDR1 and CDR2 (germline): LNHDA, SQIVND (reference sequence). The CDR3 here is CASSIRGSEQPQHF. The CDR3 DNA reads as TGTGCCAGTAGTATCCGAGGGTCCGAACAGCCCCAGCATTTT. Complete variable domain (other parts from reference TRBV19 and TRBJ1-5): DGGITQSPKYLFRKEGQNVTLSCEQNLNHDAMYWYRQDPGQGLRLIYYSQIVNDFQKGDIAEGYSVSREKKESFPLTVTSAQKNPTAFYLCASSIRGSEQPQHFGDGTRLSIL.

This sequence joins TRBV18 and TRBJ2-1, with D possibly matching TRBD2 (5 bases). The CDR3 length is 16 residues. Germline values: CDR1 KGHSH, CDR2 LQKENI. Deletions cut 6 bases from V and 3 bases from J, with 18 bases between. CDR3 sequence: CASSSYLAGDYNEQFF. The DNA of the CDR3 is TGTGCCAGCTCGTCATACCTGGCGGGTGACTACAATGAGCAGTTCTTC.

The rearrangement uses TRBV6-5 and TRBJ1-2; 9 bases are shared with TRBD1. V shed 6 bases, J shed 3 bases, and the junction held 2 bases outside the gene matches. Germline V gene data show CDR1 as MNHEY and CDR2 as SVGAGI. The CDR3 extends over 13 amino acids. The CDR3 is CASRQGAYYGYTF. For the CDR3, the DNA is TGTGCCAGCAGACAGGGGGCCTACTATGGCTACACCTTC.

This clone has a single count. The gene calls are TRBV28 and TRBJ2-2; D remains unclear. Between the trimmed V and J ends, which lost 4 bases and 0 bases, there was a span of 15 bases. CDR3 size: 17 residues. Germline-derived CDR1 and CDR2 are MDHEN and SYDVKM. CDR3 DNA sequence: TGTGCCAGCAGTTCCACCGGTCCTACCACGAACACCGGGGAGCTGTTTTTT. It encodes CASSSTGPTTNTGELFF.

This chain joins TRBV6-6 and TRBJ1-1; 7 bases are shared with TRBD1. Germline CDR1 reads MNHNY; CDR2 reads SVGAGI (reference sequence). Losses at the gene ends were 6 bases for V and 0 bases for J; bases not matched to a gene: 7. The CDR3 extends over 15 amino acids. This CDR3 is CASRGTDVMNTEAFF. CDR3 nucleotide sequence: TGTGCCAGCAGGGGGACAGATGTCATGAACACTGAAGCTTTCTTT.

This clone has only a few counts. The chain has TRBV30 and TRBJ1-2, with D maybe TRBD1 (5 bases). Trimming shortened V by 4 bases and J by 2 bases, and 14 bases separated the two germline ends. Germline V gene lookup returns CDR1 GTSNPN and CDR2 SVGIG (reference sequence). CDR3 length: 14 residues. For the CDR3, the DNA is TGTGCCTGGACGAGGGGAGGGGAAAACTATGGCTACACCTTC. Protein sequence: CAWTRGGENYGYTF.

This clone was seen only a few times. The chain has TRBV5-5 and TRBJ1-2; 12 positions agree with TRBD1. The CDR3 is made up of 16 amino acids. Germline V gene lookup returns CDR1 SGHKS and CDR2 YYEKEE (reference sequence). The trim removed 5 bases at V and 6 bases at J, leaving 11 bases unmatched. CDR3 in amino acids: CASRRPGQGAHDGYTF. The CDR3 nucleotides are TGTGCCAGCAGGCGCCCGGGACAGGGGGCGCATGATGGCTACACCTTC.

This chain joins TRBV14 and TRBJ1-2; possible D gene TRBD1, 6 bases. The germline V and J ends were trimmed by 1 base and 0 bases, with 15 bases remaining between them. CDR3 size: 17 residues. Germline V gene data show CDR1 as SGHDN and CDR2 as FVKESK. CDR3 residues: CASSQAKGDNANYGYTF. CDR3 coding DNA: TGTGCCAGCAGCCAAGCCAAAGGGGACAACGCTAACTATGGCTACACCTTC. The complete variable domain, with remaining parts taken from reference TRBV14 and TRBJ1-2, reads EAGVTQFPSHSVIEKGQTVTLRCDPISGHDNLYWYRRVMGKEIKFLLHFVKESKQDESGMPNNRFLAERTGGTYSTLKVQPAELEDSGVYFCASSQAKGDNANYGYTFGSGTRLTVV.